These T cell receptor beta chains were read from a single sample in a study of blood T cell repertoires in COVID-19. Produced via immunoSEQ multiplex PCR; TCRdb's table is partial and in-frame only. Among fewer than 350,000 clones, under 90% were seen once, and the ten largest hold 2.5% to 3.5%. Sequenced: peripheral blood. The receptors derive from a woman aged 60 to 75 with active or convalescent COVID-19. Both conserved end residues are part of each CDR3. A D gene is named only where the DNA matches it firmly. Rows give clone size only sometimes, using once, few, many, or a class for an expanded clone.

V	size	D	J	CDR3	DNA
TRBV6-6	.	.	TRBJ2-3	CASSERTVSTDTQYF	TGTGCCAGCAGCGAAAGGACAGTTAGCACAGATACGCAGTATTTT
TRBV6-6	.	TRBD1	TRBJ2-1	CAEGAGAYNEQFF	TGTGCCGAGGGGGCAGGGGCCTACAATGAGCAGTTCTTC
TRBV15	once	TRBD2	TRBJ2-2	CATSSPGMPGLAAGELFF	TGTGCCACCAGCAGCCCGGGGATGCCGGGACTAGCTGCCGGGGAGCTGTTTTTT
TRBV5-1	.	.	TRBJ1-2	CASSLSGNGYTF	TGCGCCAGCAGCTTGTCAGGGAATGGCTACACCTTC
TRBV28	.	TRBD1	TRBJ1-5	CASSPTGLGNQPQHF	TGTGCCAGCAGTCCGACAGGGCTGGGCAATCAGCCCCAGCATTTT
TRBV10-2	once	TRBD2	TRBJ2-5	CASRASGGPQETQYF	TGCGCCAGCAGGGCTAGCGGGGGGCCTCAAGAGACCCAGTACTTC
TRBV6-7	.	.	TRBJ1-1	CASSYEVATEAFF	TGTGCCAGCAGTTACGAGGTGGCGACTGAAGCTTTCTTT
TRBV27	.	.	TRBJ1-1	CASSRQPGEAFF	TGTGCCAGCAGCCGACAGCCTGGTGAAGCTTTCTTT
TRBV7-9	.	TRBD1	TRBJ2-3	CASSFTQGASTDTQYF	TGTGCCAGCAGCTTCACTCAGGGGGCTAGCACAGATACGCAGTATTTT
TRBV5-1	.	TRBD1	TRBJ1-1	CASSFVTGVNTEAFF	TGCGCCAGCAGCTTTGTCACAGGGGTGAACACTGAAGCTTTCTTT
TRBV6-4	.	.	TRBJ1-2	CASSDSFGQSYTF	TGTGCCAGCAGTGACTCGTTTGGCCAGAGCTACACCTTC
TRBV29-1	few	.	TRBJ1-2	CSVREGSGYTF	TGCAGCGTTCGAGAGGGCTCTGGCTACACCTTC
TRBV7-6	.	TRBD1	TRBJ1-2	CASSRTGTGNYGYTF	TGTGCCAGCAGCCGAACCGGGACAGGGAACTATGGCTACACCTTC
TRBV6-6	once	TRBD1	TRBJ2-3	CASSTRQGGDTQYF	TGTGCCAGCAGCACCCGACAGGGTGGCGATACGCAGTATTTT
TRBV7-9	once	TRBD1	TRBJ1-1	CASSSGQGRWNTEAFF	TGTGCCAGCAGCTCCGGACAGGGGCGGTGGAACACTGAAGCTTTCTTT
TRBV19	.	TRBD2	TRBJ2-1	CATLPGLALSYNEQFF	TGTGCCACTCTTCCGGGACTAGCCCTCTCCTACAATGAGCAGTTCTTC
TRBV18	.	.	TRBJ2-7	CASSPNRHPEYF	TGTGCCAGCTCACCAAACAGGCACCCGGAGTACTTC
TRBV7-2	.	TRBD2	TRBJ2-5	CASSPLAGGGWETQYF	TGTGCCAGCAGCCCCCTAGCGGGGGGGGGTTGGGAGACCCAGTACTTC
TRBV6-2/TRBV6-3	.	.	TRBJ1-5	CASSGPSGGNQPQHF	TGTGCCAGCAGTGGGCCTTCAGGCGGCAATCAGCCCCAGCATTTT